The rows below give T cell receptor beta chains drawn from one sample of a study of blood T cell repertoires in COVID-19. Only in-frame clones appear in the TCRdb table, and some are missing; sequencing was by immunoSEQ multiplex PCR. The repertoire includes nearly 300,000 clones, about 87% of them detected once, and 5.5% to 7% sits in the top ten. The sequencing input was peripheral blood. These receptors came from a young woman who had recovered from COVID-19. Each CDR3 is given with its conserved first and last residue. D genes are given only for firm matches. The size entry is marked missing in some rows and otherwise reads once, few, many or a size class.

cdr3_length	d_call	v_call	j_call	clone_size	cdr3_aa	cdr3_nt
17	NA	TRBV3-1/TRBV3-2	TRBJ2-1	NA	CASSQDLKRHSYNEQFF	TGTGCCAGCAGCCAAGATCTCAAGAGACACTCCTACAATGAGCAGTTCTTC
17	TRBD2	TRBV4-2	TRBJ2-1	NA	CASSQGQPGLAGNEQFF	TGTGCCAGCAGCCAAGGTCAACCGGGACTAGCGGGTAATGAGCAGTTCTTC
15	TRBD2	TRBV7-3	TRBJ2-3	NA	CASSPSSGRTDTQYF	TGTGCCAGCAGCCCCTCTAGCGGACGCACAGATACGCAGTATTTT
15	TRBD1	TRBV6-5	TRBJ2-7	NA	CASRPYRDRGHEQYF	TGTGCCAGCAGACCTTACCGGGACAGGGGACACGAGCAGTACTTC
13	TRBD2	TRBV7-8	TRBJ2-1	NA	CASSPLAGREQFF	TGTGCCAGCAGTCCACTAGCGGGACGCGAGCAGTTCTTC
15	TRBD1	TRBV6-2/TRBV6-3	TRBJ2-7	many	CASSYGDRDSGEQYF	TGTGCCAGCAGTTACGGGGACAGGGATTCTGGGGAGCAGTACTTC
14	NA	TRBV10-3	TRBJ2-2	NA	CAISGTPNTGELFF	TGTGCCATCAGTGGAACACCGAACACCGGGGAGCTGTTTTTT
15	NA	TRBV30	TRBJ1-2	once	CAWSDTLGDNYGYTF	TGTGCCTGGAGCGACACCTTGGGAGATAACTATGGCTACACCTTC
16	TRBD2	TRBV2	TRBJ2-5	once	CASRPWGLAGAETQYF	TGTGCCAGCAGACCATGGGGACTAGCGGGGGCAGAGACCCAGTACTTC
15	TRBD1	TRBV5-5	TRBJ2-5	NA	CASSLIWDRQETQYF	TGTGCCAGCAGCTTGATTTGGGACAGACAAGAGACCCAGTACTTC
13	TRBD1	TRBV7-9	TRBJ2-7	NA	CASSRVTGAEQYF	TGTGCCAGCAGCCGAGTCACAGGGGCCGAGCAGTACTTC
14	TRBD1	TRBV2	TRBJ1-2	NA	CASRTGQGSYGYTF	TGTGCCAGCAGAACAGGACAGGGATCCTATGGCTACACCTTC
14	TRBD1	TRBV27	TRBJ2-7	NA	CASSLRDSRYEQYF	TGTGCCAGCAGTTTGAGGGACAGTCGCTACGAGCAGTACTTC
14	NA	TRBV5-1	TRBJ1-5	few	CASSLAGSDQPQHF	TGCGCCAGCAGCTTGGCGGGAAGCGATCAGCCCCAGCATTTT
13	NA	TRBV7-3	TRBJ1-2	NA	CASSQDKFAGYTF	TGTGCCAGCAGCCAGGACAAGTTTGCCGGCTACACCTTC
16	TRBD1	TRBV18	TRBJ2-5	once	CASSRTGGAAGETQYF	TGTGCCAGCTCACGAACAGGGGGCGCAGCTGGAGAGACCCAGTACTTC
14	NA	TRBV5-5	TRBJ2-7	NA	CASSLVASSYEQYF	TGTGCCAGCAGCTTGGTTGCGAGCTCCTACGAGCAGTACTTC
15	TRBD2	TRBV6-5	TRBJ2-3	NA	CASSRSGLATDTQYF	TGTGCCAGCAGTCGCTCGGGACTAGCAACAGATACGCAGTATTTT
13	NA	TRBV5-8	TRBJ2-5	NA	CASSHRVQETQYF	TGTGCCAGCAGCCACAGGGTCCAAGAGACCCAGTACTTC
17	NA	TRBV5-8	TRBJ2-2	NA	CASTKRGSPVFTGELFF	TGTGCCAGCACCAAAAGGGGGAGCCCGGTTTTCACCGGGGAGCTGTTTTTT
16	TRBD2	TRBV7-3	TRBJ2-1	NA	CASSRKGGGKYNEQFF	TGTGCCAGCAGCCGAAAGGGCGGGGGGAAGTACAATGAGCAGTTCTTC
12	NA	TRBV29-1	TRBJ1-1	NA	CSVLQGDTEAFF	TGCAGCGTACTACAGGGAGACACTGAAGCTTTCTTT
19	TRBD1	TRBV10-1	TRBJ1-5	few	CASSGPISSGQGAAQPQHF	TGCGCCAGCAGTGGCCCCATTTCGTCGGGACAGGGGGCGGCTCAGCCCCAGCATTTT
15	NA	TRBV28	TRBJ1-4	NA	CASSNHPPGNEKLFF	TGTGCCAGCAGTAACCACCCCCCCGGTAATGAAAAACTGTTTTTT
15	TRBD1	TRBV2	TRBJ2-2	once	CASSLTGGDTGELFF	TGTGCCAGCAGTCTGACAGGGGGCGACACCGGGGAGCTGTTTTTT
16	TRBD1	TRBV27	TRBJ2-7	NA	CASSLVPTTGGYEQYF	TGTGCCAGCAGTTTAGTCCCCACGACAGGGGGCTACGAGCAGTACTTC
13	NA	TRBV2	TRBJ1-2	NA	CASTLPPGGGYTF	TGTGCCAGCACCTTGCCCCCGGGTGGCGGCTACACCTTC
11	NA	TRBV19	TRBJ1-3	NA	CASKRGNTIYF	TGTGCCAGTAAGCGGGGAAACACCATATATTTT
14	TRBD1	TRBV18	TRBJ1-1	NA	CASSPGQGMAEAFF	TGTGCCAGCTCACCGGGACAGGGCATGGCTGAAGCTTTCTTT
16	TRBD1	TRBV9	TRBJ1-2	NA	CASSPTSGQGIYGYTF	TGTGCCAGCAGCCCGACTTCCGGACAGGGAATCTATGGCTACACCTTC
13	NA	TRBV2	TRBJ1-2	NA	CASSERRDNGYTF	TGTGCCAGCAGTGAACGCAGGGATAATGGCTACACCTTC
16	TRBD1	TRBV28	TRBJ2-3	many	CASSPAGTASTDTQYF	TGTGCCAGCAGTCCCGCCGGGACAGCTAGCACAGATACGCAGTATTTT
14	TRBD2	TRBV28	TRBJ2-7	NA	CASRGTSGPYEQYF	TGTGCCAGCAGGGGGACTAGCGGGCCCTACGAGCAGTACTTC
17	TRBD1	TRBV15	TRBJ1-1	NA	CATSRDRGLRSGSGAFF	TGTGCCACCAGCAGAGACAGGGGGCTCCGGAGTGGGTCGGGAGCTTTCTTT
13	TRBD1	TRBV18	TRBJ2-7	NA	CASSTGGGLEQYF	TGTGCCAGCTCAACAGGGGGCGGTCTCGAGCAGTACTTC
14	NA	TRBV3-1/TRBV3-2	TRBJ2-7	NA	CASSQVTGSYEQYF	TGTGCCAGCAGCCAAGTTACAGGTTCCTACGAGCAGTACTTC
16	NA	TRBV4-3	TRBJ1-4	once	CASSQDSPGAVEKLFF	TGCGCCAGCAGCCAAGATTCCCCAGGGGCGGTCGAAAAACTGTTTTTT
13	NA	TRBV5-1	TRBJ2-4	NA	CASMGGRLNIQYF	TGCGCCAGCATGGGAGGAAGGTTAAACATTCAGTACTTC
15	TRBD2	TRBV5-4	TRBJ2-7	NA	CASSPGGAQKYEQYF	TGTGCCAGCAGCCCCGGGGGGGCACAAAAGTACGAGCAGTACTTC
16	TRBD1	TRBV30	TRBJ1-1	NA	CAWSPDRGTLNTEAFF	TGTGCCTGGAGTCCCGACAGGGGCACTTTGAACACTGAAGCTTTCTTT
16	NA	TRBV2	TRBJ1-6	NA	CASSLDRSSYNSPLHF	TGTGCCAGCAGTCTTGACAGGAGCTCCTATAATTCACCCCTCCACTTT
15	NA	TRBV2	TRBJ1-3	NA	CASSAGGDSGNTIYF	TGTGCCAGCAGCGCCGGGGGGGACTCTGGAAACACCATATATTTT
15	NA	TRBV5-4	TRBJ2-7	NA	CASSSYGGQLYEQYF	TGTGCCAGCAGCTCTTATGGGGGACAACTTTACGAGCAGTACTTC
13	NA	TRBV9	TRBJ1-3	NA	CASSAGSGNTIYF	TGTGCCAGCAGCGCCGGTTCTGGAAACACCATATATTTT
16	NA	TRBV27	TRBJ2-3	NA	CASTQRWGRGTDTQYF	TGTGCCAGCACCCAGCGCTGGGGCAGGGGCACAGATACGCAGTATTTT
15	NA	TRBV19	TRBJ2-3	NA	CASSKQGDRADTQYF	TGTGCCAGTAGTAAACAGGGTGATAGGGCAGATACGCAGTATTTT
15	TRBD1	TRBV5-1	TRBJ1-2	once	CASSLRGQGGYGYTF	TGCGCCAGCAGCTTGAGGGGACAGGGGGGTTACGGCTACACCTTC
12	NA	TRBV6-5	TRBJ2-5	NA	CASRSQEETQYF	TGTGCCAGCAGATCACAGGAGGAGACCCAGTACTTC
13	NA	TRBV7-9	TRBJ1-1	NA	CASRSTGNTEAFF	TGTGCCAGCAGGTCTACAGGGAACACTGAAGCTTTCTTT
15	NA	TRBV11-1	TRBJ1-4	NA	CASSPTQGLNEKLFF	TGTGCCAGCAGCCCGACGCAGGGACTTAATGAAAAACTGTTTTTT
13	TRBD1	TRBV2	TRBJ1-4	NA	CASSVNRGEKLFF	TGTGCCAGCAGTGTTAACAGGGGAGAAAAACTGTTTTTT
15	TRBD1	TRBV9	TRBJ1-2	NA	CASSTPDRMEDGYTF	TGTGCCAGCAGTACCCCGGACAGGATGGAGGATGGCTACACCTTC
14	NA	TRBV7-9	TRBJ2-7	NA	CASSLGDSSYEQYF	TGTGCCAGCAGCTTAGGAGACAGCTCCTACGAGCAGTACTTC
13	NA	TRBV4-2	TRBJ2-3	NA	CASSGGARDTQYF	TGTGCCAGCAGCGGGGGGGCCCGGGATACGCAGTATTTT
17	NA	TRBV18	TRBJ1-2	NA	CASSLSWATSDAYGYTF	TGTGCCAGCTCCCTTTCGTGGGCGACCTCGGATGCATATGGCTACACCTTC